This T cell receptor beta chain was sequenced in a study of multiple sclerosis patients with progressive multifocal leukoencephalopathy. Study outcomes and limitations: Preferential TRBV-TRBJ pairings or common gene usage were not detected at PML. Whether JC virus or general immunocompromise explains the findings remained unclear. In most PML patients, TRB repertoires appeared less diverse by entropy.

As concerns this clone: Its matching antigen is unknown.

Some clones are missing from TCRdb's copy, which holds only in-frame ones; the method was immunoSEQ multiplex PCR. This sample has tens of thousands of clones, with under 90% found just once. This sample's time point: around six months of natalizumab therapy. Source: PBMCs, taken from a patient treated with natalizumab. The sequence was collected from a human donor with multiple sclerosis.

The CDR3 reads CASSLSGLEGHNEQFF. Here the CDR3 DNA reads TGTGCCAGCAGTTTATCGGGACTAGAGGGGCACAATGAGCAGTTCTTC. The V gene is TRBV28, the J gene TRBJ2-1, with 8 bases lining up with TRBD2. The germline CDR1 and CDR2 sequences are MDHEN and SYDVKM. CDR3 length equals 16 residues. V was clipped by 1 base and J by 5 bases; unmatched bases: 7.